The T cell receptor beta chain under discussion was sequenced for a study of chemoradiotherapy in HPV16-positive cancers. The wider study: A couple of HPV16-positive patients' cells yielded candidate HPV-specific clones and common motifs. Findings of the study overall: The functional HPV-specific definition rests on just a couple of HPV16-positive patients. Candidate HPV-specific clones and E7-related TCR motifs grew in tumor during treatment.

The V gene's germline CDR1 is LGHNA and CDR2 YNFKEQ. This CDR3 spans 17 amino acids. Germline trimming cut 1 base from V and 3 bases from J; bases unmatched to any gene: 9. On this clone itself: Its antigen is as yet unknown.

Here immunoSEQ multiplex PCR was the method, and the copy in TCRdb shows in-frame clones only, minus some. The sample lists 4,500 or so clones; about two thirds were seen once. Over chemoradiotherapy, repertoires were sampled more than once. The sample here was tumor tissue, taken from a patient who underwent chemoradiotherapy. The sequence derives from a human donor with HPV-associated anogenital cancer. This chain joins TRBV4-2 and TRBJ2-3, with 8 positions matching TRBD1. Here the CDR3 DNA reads TGTGCCAGCAGCCAAGCTGGTGGCAGGGGGCCGACAGATACGCAGTATTTT. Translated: CASSQAGGRGPTDTQYF.